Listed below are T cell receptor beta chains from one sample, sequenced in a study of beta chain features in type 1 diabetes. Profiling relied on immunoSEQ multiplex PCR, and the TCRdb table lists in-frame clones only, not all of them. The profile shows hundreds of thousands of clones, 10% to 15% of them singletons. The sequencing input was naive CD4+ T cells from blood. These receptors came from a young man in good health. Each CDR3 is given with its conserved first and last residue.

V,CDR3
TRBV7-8,CASRRVAVHTDTQYF
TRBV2,CASSDPAGIYIQYF
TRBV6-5,CASRGTGGTGELFF
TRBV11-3,CASSSHPQDTQYF
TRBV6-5,CASSYSAGETQYF
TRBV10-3,CAIRGDRGADEQFF
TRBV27,CASSFRPSGSASYEQYF
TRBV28,CASNQRVGGSAKNIQYF
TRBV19,CASSESPSSYEQYF
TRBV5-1,CASSLQGLATGELFF
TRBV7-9,CASSLGDRGKWTEAFF
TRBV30,CAWSTTGNQPQHF
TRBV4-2,CASSPQGIGSNQPQHF
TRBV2,CASSEGRDTEAFF
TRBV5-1,CASSQGLSQDSFF
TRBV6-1,CAIGVRTDNSPLHF
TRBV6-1,CASSERRLSAGIYEQYF